A single sample gave rise to the 20 T cell receptor beta chains below, sequenced in a study of cytomegalovirus exposure and HLA in healthy donors. The repertoire was sequenced with immunoSEQ multiplex PCR; TCRdb's copy has only in-frame clones and lacks some. The table includes roughly 100,000 clones, about 87% detected once. Sequenced material: PBMCs. Receptor source: a woman under 30 in good health and CMV-seropositive.

V and J are TRBV25-1 and TRBJ1-3; the D gene is possibly TRBD1 (5 bases). The CDR3 is made up of 15 amino acids. Looked up from germline, CDR1 is MGHDK and CDR2 is SYGVNS. V gave up 11 bases and J gave up 0 bases, with 17 bases separating them. CDR3 sequence: CAASKGLISGNTIYF. The CDR3 coding sequence is TGTGCCGCCAGCAAGGGGCTAATCTCTGGAAACACCATATATTTT.

This chain connects TRBV28 to TRBJ2-7; tentatively, D is TRBD2 (6 bases). The CDR3 spans 13 residues. Looked up from germline, CDR1 is MDHEN and CDR2 is SYDVKM. V was clipped by 3 bases and J by 3 bases, with 9 bases between them. CDR3 DNA: TGTGCCAGCAGTTTCGGAGGGATCTACGAGCAGTACTTC. This encodes CASSFGGIYEQYF. The complete variable domain, with remaining parts taken from reference TRBV28 and TRBJ2-7, reads DVKVTQSSRYLVKRTGEKVFLECVQDMDHENMFWYRQDPGLGLRLIYFSYDVKMKEKGDIPEGYSVSREKKERFSLILESASTNQTSMYLCASSFGGIYEQYFGPGTRLTVT.

This CDR3 is CASSLVAGAYEQYV. The DNA for the CDR3 is TGTGCCAGCAGCTTAGTTGCAGGGGCCTACGAGCAGTACGTC. The chain recombines TRBV7-8 with TRBJ2-7; D is possibly TRBD1 (6 bases). The CDR3 length is 14 residues. Trimming pared 1 base from V and 2 bases from J, leaving 9 bases between. CDR1 and CDR2 from the germline V gene are SGHVS and FQNEAQ.

This clone was seen just once. The gene calls are TRBV11-2 and TRBJ1-1; TRBD1 matches 8 bases. Germline CDR1 and CDR2: SGHAT and FQNNGV. V lost 4 bases, J lost 0 bases, and 7 bases stayed unmatched. This CDR3 is 16 amino acids long. CDR3 in amino acids: CASSSMGQVMNTEAFF. The CDR3 region has the DNA TGTGCCAGCAGCTCCATGGGACAGGTTATGAACACTGAAGCTTTCTTT.

The V gene is TRBV9, the J gene TRBJ2-2; D is ambiguous. Germline V lookup: CDR1 SGDLS, CDR2 YYNGEE. V was trimmed by 0 bases and J by 0 bases, leaving 6 bases between them. CDR3 length: 15 residues. The CDR3 protein is CASSVEPANTGELFF. For the CDR3, the DNA is TGTGCCAGCAGCGTAGAGCCTGCGAACACCGGGGAGCTGTTTTTT.

Here the CDR3 reads CASSYRGQGSYEQYF. In DNA form, the CDR3 reads TGTGCCAGCAGTTACCGGGGACAGGGTTCCTACGAGCAGTACTTC. The V gene is TRBV6-5, the J gene TRBJ2-7, with TRBD1 matching over 9 bases. J lost 1 base, V lost 2 bases, and 3 bases had no gene match. The CDR3 runs to 15 residues. From germline, CDR1 is MNHEY and CDR2 SVGAGI.

The chain combines TRBV11-1 with TRBJ2-3; TRBD1 matches 7 bases. This CDR3 spans 15 amino acids. The junction had 10 bases not matched to a gene; V was cut back by 5 bases and J by 5 bases. Germline lookup yields CDR1 SGHAT and CDR2 FQDESV (reference sequence). The CDR3 bases are TGTGCCAGCAGCCAAAGGTCCAGGGGGAAAGATACGCAGTATTTT. Encoded protein: CASSQRSRGKDTQYF.

V usage is TRBV25-1 and J usage is TRBJ2-1; D is perhaps TRBD1 (6 bases). The CDR3 loop spans 15 amino acids. V was clipped by 2 bases and J by 4 bases, with 12 bases between them. Looked up from germline, CDR1 is MGHDK and CDR2 is SYGVNS. The CDR3 is CASSEGGHSYNEQFF. For the CDR3, the DNA is TGTGCCAGCAGTGAAGGGGGACACAGTTACAATGAGCAGTTCTTC.

V usage is TRBV7-2 and J usage is TRBJ2-6, with 12 bases lining up with TRBD2. CDR1 is SGHTA and CDR2 is FQGNSA in the germline V gene. This CDR3 has 17 amino acids. The V gene end was trimmed by 4 bases and the J gene end by 0 bases; junction bases not matched to a gene: 1. The CDR3: CASSSSGGASGANVLTF. In nucleotides, the CDR3 is TGTGCCAGCAGCTCTAGCGGGGGGGCCTCTGGGGCCAACGTCCTGACTTTC.

The V gene is TRBV4-1, the J gene TRBJ1-4; D might be TRBD1 (5 bases). V was cut by 1 base and J by 0 bases, with 6 bases left in between. The V gene's germline CDR1 is MGHRA and CDR2 YSYEKL. CDR3 length: 15 amino acids. The chain's CDR3 is CASSQVRATNEKLFF. In DNA form, the CDR3 reads TGCGCCAGCAGCCAAGTCAGGGCAACTAATGAAAAACTGTTTTTT.

The V call is TRBV7-2, the J call TRBJ1-2, with no clear D. The CDR3 has 15 residues. V was pared by 2 bases and J by 0 bases, with 10 bases between. The germline CDR1 and CDR2 sequences are SGHTA and FQGNSA. The CDR3 sequence: CASSLNTGSNYGYTF. The CDR3 nucleotides are TGTGCCAGCAGCTTAAACACCGGGTCTAACTATGGCTACACCTTC. Combining the CDR3 with reference TRBV7-2 and TRBJ1-2 gives the whole variable domain GAGVSQSPSNKVTEKGKDVELRCDPISGHTALYWYRQSLGQGLEFLIYFQGNSAPDKSGLPSDRFSAERTGGSVSTLTIQRTQQEDSAVYLCASSLNTGSNYGYTFGSGTRLTVV.

The chain is built from TRBV27 and TRBJ2-1, with D perhaps matching TRBD1 (6 bases). CDR3 size: 15 residues. Germline CDR1 and CDR2: MNHEY and SMNVEV (reference sequence). Trimming shortened V by 6 bases and J by 7 bases, and 19 bases separated the two germline ends. The CDR3 region has the DNA TGTGCCAGCAGGCCCGATATTCTACAGGGTAATGAGCAGTTCTTC. Protein: CASRPDILQGNEQFF.

The rearrangement joins TRBV28 to TRBJ1-2; 9 nucleotides line up with TRBD1. V was clipped by 3 bases and J by 8 bases; unmatched bases: 10. Germline loops: CDR1 MDHEN, CDR2 SYDVKM. The length of the CDR3 is 15 residues. CDR3 nucleotides: TGTGCCAGCAGTTTGGGCGGACAGGGGAGCGAGGGCTACACCTTC. It is translated as CASSLGGQGSEGYTF.

The CDR3 DNA reads TGTGCCAGTAGTAACCCCGGACAGTCGAACACTGAAGCTTTCTTT. Amino acid sequence: CASSNPGQSNTEAFF. The chain employs TRBV19 and TRBJ1-1, with D possibly matching TRBD1 (6 bases). Germline CDR1 LNHDA, CDR2 SQIVND (reference sequence). Deletions cut 4 bases from V and 1 base from J, with 13 bases between. The CDR3 has 15 residues. The whole variable domain, filled in from reference TRBV19 and TRBJ1-1, reads DGGITQSPKYLFRKEGQNVTLSCEQNLNHDAMYWYRQDPGQGLRLIYYSQIVNDFQKGDIAEGYSVSREKKESFPLTVTSAQKNPTAFYLCASSNPGQSNTEAFFGQGTRLTVV.

The chain couples TRBV10-1 to TRBJ2-3; TRBD2 is a possible D gene (6 bases). This CDR3 region has 15 residues. From germline, CDR1 is WNHNN and CDR2 SYGVQD (reference sequence). V lost 3 bases and J 4 bases, leaving 14 bases between the germline ends. This CDR3 reads CASSDGGFGPDTQYF. The DNA for the CDR3 is TGCGCCAGCAGTGATGGAGGGTTTGGTCCAGATACGCAGTATTTT.

This clone has just one count. The chain has TRBV6-1 and TRBJ1-1; no firm D call. CDR1 is MNHNS and CDR2 is SASEGT in the germline V gene. The ends were cut back, 7 bases at V and 1 base at J, with 13 bases in the middle. The CDR3 runs to 14 residues. The CDR3 DNA reads as TGTGCCAGCAACCCAGGTCAGAGGAACACTGAAGCTTTCTTT. It yields the protein CASNPGQRNTEAFF.

The chain has TRBV11-2 and TRBJ2-3; 9 bases fit TRBD2. CDR1 and CDR2 from the germline V gene are SGHAT and FQNNGV. The CDR3 is made up of 18 amino acids. V dropped 0 bases and J dropped 1; count of bases not matched to a gene: 8. The CDR3 protein is CASSLDLASGGRTDTQYF. The CDR3 DNA sequence: TGTGCCAGCAGCTTAGATTTGGCCAGCGGGGGGCGCACAGATACGCAGTATTTT.

This clone was counted only a few times. The chain recombines TRBV6-1 with TRBJ2-5; 9 positions agree with TRBD1. Per the germline V gene, CDR1 is MNHNS and CDR2 is SASEGT. The CDR3 spans 13 residues. Unmatched junction bases numbered 7, after V lost 8 bases and J lost 6 bases. CDR3 bases: TGTGCCAGCTACGGACAGGGGATAAAGACCCAGTACTTC. This translates into CASYGQGIKTQYF.

V usage is TRBV6-5 and J usage is TRBJ2-1; D may be TRBD1 (5 bases). Germline lookup yields CDR1 MNHEY and CDR2 SVGAGI. This CDR3 is 16 amino acids long. Trimming stripped 0 bases from V and 12 bases from J, with 21 bases between. This chain's CDR3 is CASSYSLDTYNAPQFF. As DNA, the CDR3 is TGTGCCAGCAGTTACTCGTTGGACACGTACAATGCTCCGCAGTTCTTC.

The V call is TRBV19, the J call TRBJ1-5; no clear D. CDR3 length: 17 residues. Looked up from germline, CDR1 is LNHDA and CDR2 is SQIVND (reference sequence). Deletions cut 4 bases from V and 2 bases from J, with 18 bases between. The CDR3 protein is CASSTPLTRCGNQPQHF. As DNA, the CDR3 is TGTGCCAGTAGTACCCCTCTAACCCGTTGTGGCAATCAGCCCCAGCATTTT.